Each of the 26 T cell receptor beta chains below was sequenced from the same sample in a study of shared clonotypes between healthy human individuals. Method: immunoSEQ multiplex PCR; TCRdb's copy keeps in-frame clones and lacks some. In the table there are 550,000 to 850,000 clones, approximately 77% of which are singletons. The sequencing input was memory CD4+ T cells sorted from blood. Regarding subset: CD45RA-negative fraction. The receptors stem from a woman aged 25 to 39 in good health.

This clone is a singleton in its sample. The rearrangement joins TRBV19 to TRBJ2-1; 16 nucleotides match TRBD2. The CDR3 length is 17 residues. The V and J ends lost 3 bases and 7 bases, in that order; junction bases with no gene match: 6. The germline V gene encodes CDR1 LNHDA and CDR2 SQIVND (reference sequence). CDR3 nucleotides: TGTGCCAGTAGTATGCCGGGACTAGCGGGAGGGCGGAATGAGCAGTTCTTC. Its translation is CASSMPGLAGGRNEQFF. The full variable domain, completed using reference TRBV19 and TRBJ2-1, is DGGITQSPKYLFRKEGQNVTLSCEQNLNHDAMYWYRQDPGQGLRLIYYSQIVNDFQKGDIAEGYSVSREKKESFPLTVTSAQKNPTAFYLCASSMPGLAGGRNEQFFGPGTRLTVL.

This clone has at least ten counts. The chain uses TRBV7-9 and TRBJ1-4, with D perhaps TRBD1 (5 bases). This CDR3 comprises 15 residues. The germline V gene has CDR1 SEHNR and CDR2 FQNEAQ (reference sequence). V gave up 4 bases and J gave up 4 bases, with 13 bases separating them. In nucleotides, the CDR3 is TGTGCCAGCAGCTGGGGGGTCGGAGGTAATGAAAAACTGTTTTTT. It yields the protein CASSWGVGGNEKLFF.

For the CDR3, the DNA is TGTGCCAGCAGTTCTGGGACTAGCGGGAGGGCCACAGCAGATACGCAGTATTTT. It is translated as CASSSGTSGRATADTQYF. The chain joins TRBV27 to TRBJ2-3, with 16 positions matching TRBD2. The ends lost 4 bases at V and 4 bases at J; junction bases unmatched: 8. The CDR3 totals 18 residues. In germline, CDR1 is MNHEY, CDR2 SMNVEV (reference sequence).

This clone showed up just once. The CDR3 sequence is CASSVHGSGQHYEQYF. CDR3 in DNA: TGTGCCAGCAGCGTACACGGTAGCGGACAGCACTACGAGCAGTACTTC. The rearrangement joins TRBV9 to TRBJ2-7; perhaps D is TRBD1 or TRBD2 (6 bases each). Trimming shortened V by 1 base and J by 3 bases, and 17 bases separated the two germline ends. Germline-derived CDR1 and CDR2 are SGDLS and YYNGEE. The CDR3 runs 16 residues.

The chain combines TRBV2 with TRBJ2-7, with 10 bases fitting TRBD2. The V gene's germline CDR1 is SNHLY and CDR2 FYNNEI. CDR3 length: 16 amino acids. J lost 5 bases, V lost 7 bases, and 14 bases had no gene match. CDR3 DNA sequence: TGTGCCAGCATGGAGGGGGTACTAGCGGGAACGGACGAGCAGTACTTC. It is translated as CASMEGVLAGTDEQYF.

The genes are TRBV19 and TRBJ2-3; 9 nucleotides align to TRBD1. Germline V lookup: CDR1 LNHDA, CDR2 SQIVND (reference sequence). The length of the CDR3 is 15 residues. After removal of 3 bases from V and 5 bases from J, the junction contained 6 bases not matched to a gene. The CDR3 DNA sequence: TGTGCCAGTAGTATCGGGGACAGGGATGAAGATACGCAGTATTTT. Translated: CASSIGDRDEDTQYF.

This clone was counted between two and nine times. This chain joins TRBV10-3 and TRBJ1-1, with 7 positions matching TRBD1. The V gene end was trimmed by 2 bases and the J gene end by 7 bases; junction bases not matched to a gene: 7. This CDR3 is 14 amino acids long. Germline CDR1 is ENHRY and CDR2 is SYGVKD. The DNA of the CDR3 is TGTGCCATCAGTGAGGGGACAGTGAATTATGAAGCTTTCTTT. Translated: CAISEGTVNYEAFF.

This clone was picked up a small number of times. J is TRBJ1-1 and V is TRBV19; D perhaps matches TRBD1 (5 bases). Germline V gene data show CDR1 as LNHDA and CDR2 as SQIVND (reference sequence). The CDR3 is 13 amino acids. Trimming took off 4 bases at V and 8 bases at J, with 14 bases between the two ends. The CDR3 region has the DNA TGTGCCAGTAGTACGACCCTCCGGGGGGAAGCTTTCTTT. It specifies CASSTTLRGEAFF.

This chain links TRBV28 with TRBJ1-4; 7 nucleotides line up with TRBD1. Germline V gene lookup returns CDR1 MDHEN and CDR2 SYDVKM. This CDR3 has 15 amino acids. V lost 8 bases and J lost 1; bases outside the gene matches: 7. CDR3 sequence: CASGYWTGTNEKLFF. CDR3 nucleotides: TGTGCCAGCGGATATTGGACAGGAACTAATGAAAAACTGTTTTTT.

A remark on this clone: Distinct nucleotide sequences in the sample also encode this CDR3. The chain has TRBV7-3 and TRBJ2-1; the match to TRBD2 covers 8 bases. J lost 0 bases, V lost 2 bases, and 3 bases had no gene match. The CDR3 has 16 residues. Germline V gene data show CDR1 as SGHTA and CDR2 as FQGTGA. The CDR3 sequence is CASSLGSGSSYNEQFF. In nucleotides, the CDR3 is TGTGCCAGCAGCTTAGGAAGCGGGAGCTCCTACAATGAGCAGTTCTTC.

This clone appeared many times. The chain carries TRBV11-3 and TRBJ1-5; 7 nucleotides align to TRBD1. Unmatched junction bases numbered 8, after V lost 5 bases and J lost 7 bases. CDR3 length equals 14 residues. Germline CDR1 and CDR2: SGHNT and YENEEA. In nucleotides, the CDR3 is TGTGCCAGCAGCCCAAGACAGGGCCGCCAGCCCCAGCATTTT. Encoded protein: CASSPRQGRQPQHF.

The V gene is TRBV18, the J gene TRBJ2-2; 14 positions match TRBD2. V was clipped by 8 bases and J by 4 bases; unmatched bases: 12. The CDR3 is made up of 18 amino acids. Germline V lookup: CDR1 KGHSH, CDR2 LQKENI. CDR3 in amino acids: CASRKPGLAGVTTGELFF. The CDR3 nucleotides are TGTGCCAGCCGAAAACCGGGACTAGCGGGAGTGACCACCGGGGAGCTGTTTTTT.

The V call is TRBV28, the J call TRBJ1-2, with D perhaps matching TRBD1 (6 bases). Germline assignment: CDR1 MDHEN and CDR2 SYDVKM. V was cut by 6 bases and J by 4 bases, with 21 bases left in between. The CDR3 is 16 amino acids. The CDR3: CASRTPGGRGGYGYTF. The CDR3 coding sequence is TGTGCCAGCAGGACCCCCGGAGGCAGGGGAGGCTATGGCTACACCTTC.

The chain combines TRBV7-3 with TRBJ1-5; D unclear. Per the germline V gene, CDR1 is SGHTA and CDR2 is FQGTGA. The CDR3 runs 13 residues. Trimming took 5 bases from V and 3 from J, leaving 8 bases between them. CDR3 DNA: TGTGCCAGCAGCGGTAACGTCAATCAGCCCCAGCATTTT. Translated, it gives CASSGNVNQPQHF.

This chain uses TRBV6-6 with TRBJ1-5; D uncertain. The ends were cut back, 9 bases at V and 5 bases at J, with 17 bases in the middle. CDR3 length: 14 residues. Germline CDR1 is MNHNY and CDR2 is SVGAGI (reference sequence). The CDR3 coding sequence is TGTGCCAGTTGGCCGGCAGGATCCTATCAGCCCCAGCATTTT. Translating gives CASWPAGSYQPQHF.

This clone was found once. The same CDR3 is also encoded by other DNA sequences in this sample. The chain recombines TRBV2 with TRBJ2-3; D might be TRBD1 (5 bases). The CDR3 loop spans 11 amino acids. Per the germline V gene, CDR1 is SNHLY and CDR2 is FYNNEI. V dropped 7 bases and J dropped 3 bases, with 5 bases sitting between them. The CDR3 loop reads CASTGTDTQYF. Here the CDR3 DNA reads TGTGCCAGCACAGGGACAGATACGCAGTATTTT.

This clone was picked up one time. The rearrangement joins TRBV6-1 to TRBJ2-7; no clear D. The CDR3 covers 14 residues. V dropped 1 base and J dropped 0 bases, with 7 bases sitting between them. The V gene's germline CDR1 is MNHNS and CDR2 SASEGT. The CDR3 reads CASSEVDASYEQYF. The CDR3 DNA reads TGTGCCAGCAGTGAAGTGGACGCCTCCTACGAGCAGTACTTC.

This clone was detected only once. The CDR3 DNA reads as TGCAGCGTATCGGACACAAGAAATTCACCCCTCCACTTT. Encoded protein: CSVSDTRNSPLHF. This rearrangement joins TRBV29-1 to TRBJ1-6; tentatively, D is TRBD1 (5 bases). V gave up 6 bases and J gave up 7 bases, with 13 bases separating them. Germline V gene lookup returns CDR1 SQVTM and CDR2 ANQGSEA. The CDR3 length is 13 residues.

This clone was observed a single time. The DNA of the CDR3 is TGCAGCGTTGCAAAAGACGACTACGAGCAGTACTTC. Translating it yields CSVAKDDYEQYF. The gene calls are TRBV29-1 and TRBJ2-7; D not certain. V lost 4 bases to trimming and J lost 3 bases, with 10 bases between them. Germline CDR1 SQVTM, CDR2 ANQGSEA. The CDR3 spans 12 residues.

The gene calls are TRBV21-1 and TRBJ2-7; the DNA was not used to check the table's D call, TRBD1. TRBV21-1 is marked as a pseudogene. The CDR3 extends over 14 amino acids. The CDR3, as DNA: TGTGCCAGCAGCCAAGACAGGGGGACCGGGGAGCAGTACTTC. This encodes CASSQDRGTGEQYF.

This chain uses TRBV7-8 with TRBJ2-5; a possible D gene is TRBD2 (5 bases). This CDR3 has 14 residues. CDR1 is SGHVS and CDR2 is FQNEAQ in the germline V gene. V was shortened by 4 bases and J by 3 bases, with 12 bases between the two germline ends. The chain's CDR3 is CASSSLTSEETQYF. The CDR3 nucleotides read TGTGCCAGCAGCTCGCTTACTAGTGAAGAGACCCAGTACTTC.

This chain uses TRBV5-1 with TRBJ2-5; TRBD2 matches 10 bases. The germline V gene has CDR1 SGHRS and CDR2 YFSETQ. CDR3 length: 18 residues. V lost 4 bases and J lost 4; bases outside the gene matches: 16. The CDR3 loop is CASSKRPLAGYQPETQYF. Written as DNA, the CDR3 is TGCGCCAGCAGCAAGCGACCACTAGCGGGATACCAGCCAGAGACCCAGTACTTC.

The rearrangement joins TRBV10-2 to TRBJ2-7; either TRBD1 or TRBD2 may fit D (5 bases each). The V end lost 0 bases, the J end lost 2 bases, and 11 bases lay between the germline ends. CDR1 and CDR2 (germline): WSHSY, SAAADI. The CDR3 spans 15 residues. The CDR3 reads CASSESGVGTYEQYF. In nucleotides, the CDR3 is TGCGCCAGCAGTGAGTCGGGGGTCGGCACCTACGAGCAGTACTTC.

The chain carries TRBV7-2 and TRBJ1-1; maybe TRBD1 (6 bases). V was clipped by 3 bases and J by 8 bases, with 13 bases between them. Germline CDR1 SGHTA, CDR2 FQGNSA. This CDR3 region has 13 residues. The CDR3 region is CASSFSGDREAFF. In nucleotides, the CDR3 is TGTGCCAGCAGCTTTTCTGGCGACAGGGAAGCTTTCTTT.

This rearrangement joins TRBV18 to TRBJ2-2, with TRBD2 matching 12 bases. There are 18 residues in the CDR3. CDR1 is KGHSH, CDR2 LQKENI, per germline. After removal of 1 base from V and 2 bases from J, the junction contained 5 bases not matched to a gene. CDR3 residues: CASSPRLAGELNTGELFF. CDR3 DNA sequence: TGTGCCAGCTCACCACGACTAGCGGGAGAATTAAACACCGGGGAGCTGTTTTTT. Full variable domain (remainder filled in from reference TRBV18 and TRBJ2-2): NAGVMQNPRHLVRRRGQEARLRCSPMKGHSHVYWYRQLPEEGLKFMVYLQKENIIDESGMPKERFSAEFPKEGPSILRIQQVVRGDSAAYFCASSPRLAGELNTGELFFGEGSRLTVL.

V usage is TRBV19 and J usage is TRBJ2-1; TRBD1 or TRBD2 may be the D gene (7 bases each). The length of the CDR3 is 15 residues. V gave up 8 bases and J gave up 6 bases, with 20 bases separating them. Germline V gene lookup returns CDR1 LNHDA and CDR2 SQIVND (reference sequence). In DNA form, the CDR3 reads TGTGCCAGTCGTCAGGGGGGGGAGGGCCCCAATGAGCAGTTCTTC. Translation: CASRQGGEGPNEQFF.